The T cell receptor (beta chain) under discussion was sequenced for a study of CD8 T cells in ankylosing spondylitis. J lost 1 base, V lost 5 bases, and 4 bases had no gene match. The CDR3 totals 14 residues. General observations from the study: Characteristic, it appeared, of ankylosing spondylitis blood was a TCR beta motif of about eight highly homologous variants.

A single count supports this clonotype. Its cognate antigen is unknown. MiXCR was run by TCRdb on the 5' RACE reads, yielding one entry per CDR3 protein. Of roughly 470,000 distinct CDR3 sequences listed, about 25% are singletons. The TCR originated in a male donor with ankylosing spondylitis. Sequences were obtained from blood, either unsorted or a sorted T cell fraction (not recorded which). This sequence joins TRBV12-3 or TRBV12-4 and TRBJ1-1; 7 positions match TRBD1. CDR3 sequence (DNA): TGTGCCAGCAGTACAGGGGCTACGAACACTGAAGCTTTCTTT. Translating gives CASSTGATNTEAFF.